This T cell receptor beta chain came from a study of T-cell memory formation after mild COVID-19. Across the whole study: TCR clusters showed largely donor specificity. The study, taken as a whole, reports: The appearance of some responding clones in pre-infection memory suggested that cross-reactive memory joined. There was no confirmation that second-wave clones peaking on day 37 were SARS-CoV-2 specific.

With respect to this clonotype: The antigen remains unidentified.

5'RACE, which relied on constant-segment primers, yielded TCR alpha and TCR beta cDNA libraries carrying sample barcodes and UMIs. MiXCR was run by TCRdb on the 5' RACE reads, yielding one entry per CDR3 protein. The sample includes just over 350,000 distinct CDR3 sequences, under 15% of them seen just once. Trimming shortened V by 5 bases and J by 5 bases, and 10 bases separated the two germline ends. Germline V gene data show CDR1 as SEHNR and CDR2 as FQNEAQ (reference sequence). The CDR3 totals 13 residues. The chain links TRBV7-9 to TRBJ2-1; D not certain. The TCR sequence derives from a man aged 18-30 years who had mild COVID-19 (a few samples of this study predate the infection). Cell type and time point are not known. The sequencing sample was made of PBMCs or a T cell subset sorted from them (not recorded which). CDR3 bases: TGTGCCAGCAGCCCTCTGACCCACAATGAGCAGTTCTTC. This encodes CASSPLTHNEQFF.